This TCR beta chain was identified during a study of CD8+CD57+ T cells in acquired aplastic anemia (dated by TCRdb to the late 2010s). Regarding the study in general: Extracted DNA from sorted CD4+ and CD8+ cells averaged approximately 3.4 ug, ranging from 0.2 to 27.4 ug. An average of around 10 million reads for CD4+ cells and approximately 11 million reads for CD8+ cells was obtained from healthy donor samples. On the study overall, not on this receptor specifically: Patients and healthy controls showed no significant difference in CD8+ Simpson's diversity (P=0.060). Approximately 31 CD8+ CDR3 sequences were found in both patients and controls but appeared to be highly expressed in patients and within the immunodominant clones of the patients.

TCR beta VDJ combination and CDR3 sequence profiling used genomic DNA as the template. TCR repertoire sequencing was run on an Illumina HiSeq 2000. Processing in the source paper ran as follows. Repertoires were assessed using TRBV/TRBJ rearrangement plots, CDR3 size and DJ length profiles, and Simpson's diversity index. The most abundant DNA sequence in the deep sequencing data was defined as the immunodominant clone. CDR3 amino acid sequences were screened for sharing across subjects and were compared with published repertoires and the VDJdb database. TCRdb's own reprocessing of the public reads used fastp at Q25 and MiXCR and kept productive beta chains. Rows are combined by CDR3 protein, so each entry shows the most common genes and DNA. What appears here as the V and J calls and clone size reflects TCRdb's work, not the paper's. A total of about 160,000 distinct CDR3 sequences appear in this sample, roughly 45% of them only once. The ten largest clones capture around 0.96% of the sample.

The study deep-sequenced TCR repertoires of sorted CD4+ and CD8+ blood T cells from severe aplastic anemia patients and healthy subjects. Ficoll-Paque density gradient centrifugation was used to isolate peripheral blood mononuclear cells. Before DNA extraction, CD4+ and CD8+ T cells were sorted with FACS or magnetic beads. This clonotype was seen many times. Its antigen is currently not known. Base qualities are not at hand, and no much larger clone is one base apart. The origin of this receptor is a human donor in good health. Sequenced: sorted CD4+, CD8+, or CD8+CD57+ T cells (not recorded which) from PBMCs.

The nucleotide sequence is TGTGCCACCAGTGACTCTGGGCCTTCAGAGACCCAGTACTTC. Translated, it reads CATSDSGPSETQYF. The rearranged segments are TRBV24-1 and TRBJ2-5; the D gene cannot be named for sure. The CDR3 measures 14 amino acids from cysteine to phenylalanine. Left in the record is the CDR3 DNA by itself, 42 bases read in frame from the first base. V sheds 4 bases and J sheds 4 bases, leaving 12 bases between their ends. The germline V gene specifies KGHDR as CDR1 and SFDVKD as CDR2.